One sample yielded the 28 T cell receptor beta chains listed below, sequenced in a study of PD-L1 blockade in urothelial cancer. TCRdb's table, derived via immunoSEQ multiplex PCR, lists solely in-frame clones and lacks some. The sample records about 70,000 clones, around four fifths being singletons. The sample here was PBMCs, taken around atezolizumab (anti-PD-L1) treatment. The receptors originated from a man between 65 and 80 years old with urothelial cancer.

The chain uses TRBV6-5 and TRBJ2-1; 8 bases agree with TRBD1. Germline-derived CDR1 and CDR2 are MNHEY and SVGAGI. This CDR3 has 15 amino acids. V shed 5 bases, J shed 3 bases, and the junction held 6 bases outside the gene matches. The DNA for the CDR3 is TGTGCCAGCAGTAGGGGGGACAGGAACTACAATGAGCAGTTCTTC. As protein: CASSRGDRNYNEQFF.

V gene TRBV7-8 combines with J gene TRBJ2-1; D may be TRBD1 (6 bases). Per germline, CDR1 SGHVS and CDR2 FQNEAQ. This CDR3 region has 12 residues. V gave up 3 bases and J gave up 12 bases, with 12 bases separating them. Written as DNA, the CDR3 is TGTGCCAGCAGCTTGGAGAAACAGGGGCAGTTCTTC. Translating it yields CASSLEKQGQFF.

The rearrangement joins TRBV5-6 to TRBJ1-2; 9 nucleotides line up with TRBD1. CDR1 is SGHDT, CDR2 YYEEEE, per germline. There are 17 residues in the CDR3. V lost 0 bases to trimming and J lost 6 bases; unmatched junction nucleotides: 12. CDR3 protein: CASSLAYGYRGLNGYTF. For the CDR3, the DNA is TGTGCCAGCAGCTTGGCCTATGGGTACAGGGGGCTGAATGGCTACACCTTC.

This clone was detected only a few times. V and J are TRBV12-2 and TRBJ2-7; TRBD2 was called by the table and not checked on the DNA. TRBV12-2 is a known pseudogene. The CDR3 has 18 amino acids. The CDR3 sequence: CASRAQQLVAGAGYEQYF. The CDR3 nucleotides read TGTGCAAGTCGCGCCCAGCAACTAGTAGCGGGAGCCGGGTACGAGCAGTACTTC.

This chain connects TRBV18 to TRBJ2-3, with 7 bases fitting TRBD1. V dropped 3 bases and J dropped 0; count of bases not matched to a gene: 6. The CDR3 totals 16 residues. Germline CDR1 KGHSH, CDR2 LQKENI. CDR3 residues: CASSPLPGQSTDTQYF. The CDR3 coding sequence is TGTGCCAGCTCACCCCTGCCGGGACAGAGCACAGATACGCAGTATTTT.

This clone occurred many times. The chain combines TRBV28 with TRBJ1-1; weak D call: TRBD1 (5 bases). Trimming took 2 bases from V and 3 from J, leaving 10 bases between them. This CDR3 is 14 amino acids long. Germline V gives CDR1 MDHEN, CDR2 SYDVKM. The CDR3 loop reads CASSLRGAHTEAFF. The CDR3 bases are TGTGCCAGCAGTTTAAGGGGCGCGCACACTGAAGCTTTCTTT.

The chain joins TRBV30 to TRBJ2-1; D is unresolved. The germline V gene has CDR1 GTSNPN and CDR2 SVGIG (reference sequence). This CDR3 has 11 amino acids. The V end lost 1 base, the J end lost 9 bases, and 7 bases lay between the germline ends. In nucleotides, the CDR3 is TGTGCCTGGAGTGCGGTGAGTGAGCAGTTCTTC. Protein: CAWSAVSEQFF.

This clone was counted between two and nine times. The V gene is TRBV27, the J gene TRBJ1-2; 8 positions agree with TRBD1. Germline V gene lookup returns CDR1 MNHEY and CDR2 SMNVEV (reference sequence). The CDR3 loop spans 14 amino acids. The V segment lost 3 bases and the J segment 2 bases; nucleotides outside the gene matches: 2. The DNA for the CDR3 is TGTGCCAGCAGTTTTGCAGGGGGCAACTATGGCTACACCTTC. Its translation is CASSFAGGNYGYTF.

The rearrangement uses TRBV30 and TRBJ2-3, with 9 bases matching TRBD1. Germline V CDR1 and CDR2: GTSNPN, SVGIG (reference sequence). Trimming removed 0 bases from V and 4 bases from J; junction bases left unmatched: 5. The CDR3 length is 15 residues. CDR3 sequence reads: CAWSVGDRASDTQYF. For the CDR3, the DNA is TGTGCCTGGAGTGTAGGGGACAGGGCATCAGATACGCAGTATTTT.

The chain employs TRBV18 and TRBJ1-1; a weak D match, TRBD1 (5 bases). CDR1 and CDR2 from the germline V gene are KGHSH and LQKENI. Trimming stripped 1 base from V and 4 bases from J, with 10 bases between. The CDR3 is 14 amino acids. In DNA, the CDR3 is TGTGCCAGCTCACCACAGGGACTCGGCACTGAAGCTTTCTTT. It is translated as CASSPQGLGTEAFF.

A remark on this clone: Different DNA sequences within this sample yield the same CDR3. CDR3 coding DNA: TGTGCCAGCAGTCCCGGGACAGGCCTCTCCTACGAGCAGTACTTC. It codes for CASSPGTGLSYEQYF. This chain connects TRBV6-1 to TRBJ2-7, with 8 nucleotides matching TRBD1. Per germline, CDR1 MNHNS and CDR2 SASEGT. J was trimmed by 0 bases and V by 5 bases; bases with no gene match: 6. The CDR3 is 15 amino acids.

As regards this clone: No DNA is shown, since the ends of the CDR3 on it are uncertain; the CDR3 is the one TCRdb lists. The chain combines TRBV21-1 with TRBJ2-7; whether TRBD1, the table's D call, matches the DNA was not checked. TRBV21-1 is labeled a pseudogene. The CDR3 has 15 residues if both end residues are counted. The CDR3 loop reads CASNDFGTGTYEQYF.

This clone is a singleton in its sample. V usage is TRBV25-1 and J usage is TRBJ1-2; D is undetermined. The CDR3 is 14 residues long. Germline assignment: CDR1 MGHDK and CDR2 SYGVNS. The V end lost 3 bases, the J end lost 2 bases, and 10 bases lay between the germline ends. CDR3 sequence (DNA): TGTGCCAGCAGTGAGGCGTACAGCAACTATGGCTACACCTTC. This encodes CASSEAYSNYGYTF.

This chain links TRBV29-1 with TRBJ1-1, with D unresolved. Germline-derived CDR1 and CDR2 are SQVTM and ANQGSEA. This CDR3 has 13 amino acids. The CDR3 sequence is CGCRRLSGTEAFF. CDR3 DNA sequence: TGCGGTTGCAGGAGGCTTTCGGGCACTGAAGCTTTCTTT. Variable domain in full (rest from reference TRBV29-1 and TRBJ1-1): SAVISQKPSRDICQRGTSLTIQCQVDSQVTMMFWYRQQPGQSLTLIATANQGSEATYESGFVIDKFPISRPNLTFSTLTVSNMSPEDSSIYLCGCRRLSGTEAFFGQGTRLTVV.

This clone was observed a few times. The chain carries TRBV19 and TRBJ2-5; 8 nucleotides match TRBD2. The CDR3 totals 13 residues. Germline loops: CDR1 LNHDA, CDR2 SQIVND (reference sequence). The ends lost 5 bases at V and 2 bases at J; junction bases unmatched: 1. The CDR3 reads CASSRGGQETQYF. The CDR3 nucleotides are TGTGCCAGTAGTCGGGGGGGGCAAGAGACCCAGTACTTC.

The sample holds one count of this clone. DNA for the CDR3: TGCGCCAGCAGCCGTGGAGAGGGTAGGTCCTACGAGCAGTACTTC. Encoded protein: CASSRGEGRSYEQYF. The chain employs TRBV5-1 and TRBJ2-7, with D maybe TRBD2 (5 bases). This CDR3 spans 15 amino acids. Trimming took 4 bases from V and 1 from J, leaving 15 bases between them. CDR1 is SGHRS, CDR2 YFSETQ, per germline.

This chain links TRBV7-9 with TRBJ1-5; the D gene is possibly TRBD1 (6 bases). The germline gives CDR1 SEHNR, CDR2 FQNEAQ (reference sequence). The CDR3 covers 15 residues. The V and J ends lost 5 bases and 1 base respectively, with 12 bases between them. CDR3 DNA: TGTGCCAGCAGCCTTGGACAGTCCAGCAATCAGCCCCAGCATTTT. Amino acids: CASSLGQSSNQPQHF. Full variable domain (rest looked up from reference TRBV7-9 and TRBJ1-5): DTGVSQNPRHKITKRGQNVTFRCDPISEHNRLYWYRQTLGQGPEFLTYFQNEAQLEKSRLLSDRFSAERPKGSFSTLEIQRTEQGDSAMYLCASSLGQSSNQPQHFGDGTRLSIL.

This clone has a single count. The chain carries TRBV6-1 and TRBJ1-5; 8 bases match TRBD1. V shed 7 bases, J shed 3 bases, and the junction held 5 bases outside the gene matches. CDR1 and CDR2 from the germline V gene are MNHNS and SASEGT. The CDR3 runs 14 residues. The CDR3 spells CASIDRGLNQPQHF. The CDR3, as DNA: TGTGCCAGCATAGACAGGGGTCTCAATCAGCCCCAGCATTTT.

This clone was recorded a few times. The V and J genes are TRBV14 and TRBJ2-5; D possibly corresponds to TRBD2 (5 bases). Germline V CDR1 and CDR2: SGHDN, FVKESK. Between the trimmed V and J ends, which lost 1 base and 5 bases, there was a span of 11 bases. The length of the CDR3 is 14 residues. DNA of the CDR3: TGTGCCAGCAGCCAAGGCCCAAGGAGGGAGACCCAGTACTTC. It codes for CASSQGPRRETQYF.

The chain has TRBV25-1 and TRBJ2-7, with D perhaps TRBD1 (5 bases). Trimming cost V 5 bases and J 3 bases, with 8 bases left between them. The germline CDR1 and CDR2 sequences are MGHDK and SYGVNS. The CDR3 extends over 12 amino acids. The CDR3 region has the DNA TGTGCCAGCAGTAGGGGAAACTACGAGCAGTACTTC. The encoded protein is CASSRGNYEQYF.

The chain employs TRBV5-1 and TRBJ2-7; TRBD2 agrees at 7 bases. Per the germline V gene, CDR1 is SGHRS and CDR2 is YFSETQ. J was trimmed by 4 bases and V by 0 bases; bases with no gene match: 7. This CDR3 is 15 amino acids long. CDR3 sequence reads: CASSLEEGGPYEQYF. CDR3 coding DNA: TGCGCCAGCAGCTTGGAGGAGGGAGGGCCGTACGAGCAGTACTTC.

The chain uses TRBV9 and TRBJ2-7; 10 nucleotides agree with TRBD2. Germline V gives CDR1 SGDLS, CDR2 YYNGEE. The ends lost 4 bases at V and 5 bases at J; junction bases unmatched: 9. CDR3 length: 15 amino acids. DNA of the CDR3: TGTGCCAGCAGCCCCGCTAGCGGGAGCGGAGACGAGCAGTACTTC. Amino acid sequence: CASSPASGSGDEQYF.

V and J are TRBV9 and TRBJ2-5; 10 bases map to TRBD1. V trimming: 0 bases; J trimming: 0 bases; junction bases outside the gene matches: 5. CDR3 size: 17 residues. Germline CDR1 reads SGDLS; CDR2 reads YYNGEE. CDR3 sequence (DNA): TGTGCCAGCAGCGTAGCTCTGGGACAGGGGTACCAAGAGACCCAGTACTTC. It encodes CASSVALGQGYQETQYF.

The genes are TRBV2 and TRBJ2-7; possible D gene TRBD1, 5 bases. V shed 7 bases and J shed 0 bases, with 16 bases lying between them. Germline assignment: CDR1 SNHLY and CDR2 FYNNEI. This CDR3 is built from 15 residues. The CDR3 here is CASIEGDPSSYEQYF. The CDR3 DNA is TGTGCCAGCATCGAAGGGGATCCGAGCTCCTACGAGCAGTACTTC.

V usage is TRBV28 and J usage is TRBJ1-2; 8 nucleotides agree with TRBD1. V lost 4 bases and J lost 8; bases outside the gene matches: 6. The length of the CDR3 is 13 residues. The germline V gene encodes CDR1 MDHEN and CDR2 SYDVKM. This chain's CDR3 is CASSSQTGDGYTF. DNA of the CDR3: TGTGCCAGCAGTTCCCAGACAGGGGACGGCTACACCTTC.

The sample holds one count of this clone. Other DNA sequences in this sample translate to the same CDR3. The V call is TRBV5-1, the J call TRBJ1-1, with 8 bases identical to TRBD1. From germline, CDR1 is SGHRS and CDR2 YFSETQ. This CDR3 contains 18 residues. The V segment lost 4 bases and the J segment 0 bases; nucleotides outside the gene matches: 14. The chain's CDR3 is CASSLLSAATGVNTEAFF. CDR3 DNA: TGCGCCAGCAGCCTACTTAGCGCGGCGACAGGGGTGAACACTGAAGCTTTCTTT. The full variable domain, its missing parts supplied by reference TRBV5-1 and TRBJ1-1, is KAGVTQTPRYLIKTRGQQVTLSCSPISGHRSVSWYQQTPGQGLQFLFEYFSETQRNKGNFPGRFSGRQFSNSRSEMNVSTLELGDSALYLCASSLLSAATGVNTEAFFGQGTRLTVV.

This chain uses TRBV12-5 with TRBJ1-4, with TRBD1 matching over 8 bases. This CDR3 is 14 amino acids long. The junction had 11 bases not matched to a gene; V was cut back by 7 bases and J by 10 bases. Germline CDR1 is LGHNT and CDR2 is FRNRAP. CDR3 protein: CASARTGGGGKLFF. Here the CDR3 DNA reads TGTGCTAGTGCCAGAACAGGGGGAGGGGGAAAACTGTTTTTT.

The chain couples TRBV18 to TRBJ2-5; 16 positions match TRBD2. With V trimmed by 2 bases and J by 4 bases, 7 bases remained unmatched. Germline CDR1 KGHSH, CDR2 LQKENI. This CDR3 comprises 18 residues. CDR3 in DNA: TGTGCCAGCTCACCAAGACGGGGACTAGCGGGAGGGAGAGAGACCCAGTACTTC. It codes for CASSPRRGLAGGRETQYF.